This entry concerns a single TCR beta chain. What antigen it recognizes has not been identified. Per-nucleotide qualities are absent, and no much larger clonotype sits a single base away. Whole blood was collected in K2EDTA tubes by collaborating institutions according to the institutions' own protocols. For TCRbeta analysis, collaborators shipped samples in one of three forms: frozen whole blood, isolated PBMCs, or DNA extracted from either of those sample types. This sample is part of a study of blood T cell repertoires in COVID-19 (dated by TCRdb to the early 2020s). About the full investigation: The collaborator samples originated in the United States, Italy and Spain and spanned the acute and convalescent phases of COVID-19. The repertoires were released in a freely available public database meant as a resource for research on the immune response to SARS-CoV-2. Nearly every sample came with metadata listing a de-identified subject ID, COVID-19 status, age in years and sex. HLA class I and class II types, where available, came from metadata supplied by the sample provider rather than from assay-based typing. The samples were drawn from the first 160 participants of the ongoing ImmuneRACE study and from 1,254 subjects provided by 6 global collaborators. The material from the prospective study consisted of cDNA or gDNA derived from T cells, B-cell-depleted T cells, or PBMCs. The dataset comprised deeply sampled blood TCRbeta repertoires from subjects exposed to, actively infected with, or recovered from COVID-19.

The research as a whole found: The amount of clinical and demographic metadata varied by source and participant and was provided uncurated.

TCRbeta CDR3 regions were amplified from genomic DNA by means of the immunoSEQ Assay, a bias-controlled multiplex PCR. In the authors' own workflow: The number of nucleated cells in each sample was estimated from the amplification of reference gene primers within the assay. To quantify the absolute abundance of each unique TCRbeta CDR3 rearrangement, sequence reads were collapsed and filtered. For each sample, productive Simpson clonality was calculated as the square root of Simpson's diversity index across productive rearrangements. TCRdb retrieved this table from immuneACCESS and kept in-frame rearrangements only. Not all clones are present; in checked studies, unresolved V genes account for under half, and no reason is known for the remainder. V and J calls and clone size are given by that table; D and trimming were obtained from the DNA. A total of around 150,000 clones appear in this sample, roughly 81% of them only once. 9% to 10% of the sample is in the top ten clones.

The sequenced sample was peripheral blood. The clonotype comes from a woman aged 45 to 65 with active or convalescent COVID-19.

The nucleotide sequence is given as TGTGCCAGCAGCTTGGGGGACAGGGACACTGAAGCTTTCTTT. This translates into CASSLGDRDTEAFF. This chain joins TRBV5-4 to TRBJ1-1; 9 middle bases align to TRBD1. From V the trimming removes 0 bases and from J it removes 3 bases, while the gene matches leave 0 bases of the junction unaccounted for. The germline V gene (reference sequence) yields SGHNT for CDR1 and YYREEE for CDR2. Including the terminal cysteine and phenylalanine, the CDR3 comprises 14 residues. CDR3 DNA only is kept here, 42 bases in frame from base 1. When the CDR3 is completed using the reference TRBV5-4 and TRBJ1-1 genes on either side, the full variable domain is ETGVTQSPTHLIKTRGQQVTLRCSSQSGHNTVSWYQQALGQGPQFIFQYYREEENGRGNFPPRFSGLQFPNYSSELNVNALELDDSALYLCASSLGDRDTEAFFGQGTRLTVV.